This TCR beta chain was recorded in a study of cytomegalovirus exposure and HLA in healthy donors (TCRdb year 2017). General notes on the study: According to an earlier analysis of a few hundred of the donors, some 180 million T cells yielded over 90 million unique TCR beta sequences and more than 250 Gb of sequence data. Roughly 300 gigabases of sequencing data and approximately 84 million unique TCR sequences were included in an early release covering 550 to 650 HLA-typed donors. The genetic ancestry cluster associated with self-reported Caucasian donors included 81% of the 398 genotyped donors. The aim of the study was to test whether cataloging public T cell receptors could identify signatures of past pathogen exposure. The study used immunosequencing to profile the T cell repertoires of several hundred subjects and linked those repertoires to cytomegalovirus serostatus. A separate validation cohort of about 110 different subjects was used in addition to the 666-subject first cohort. To predict cytomegalovirus infection status, the study brought together high-throughput TCR immunosequencing, statistical association of individual TCRs with disease status, and machine learning. A later analysis re-examined previously published TCR beta repertoires from more than 550 donors and added high-resolution HLA genotyping to investigate patterns of TCR occurrence. Rather than using new phenotypic data, the later analysis identified candidate immune exposures from TCR beta sequences and from how often those sequences occurred across donors. In an earlier analysis of roughly 580 of the donors, high-throughput TCR beta sequencing was used to judge whether each TCR beta V gene segment behaved as functional or pseudogenic. Alongside the repertoire data, information on donor age, sex, ethnicity and CMV serostatus was compiled. Genome-wide SNP genotypes for about 65% of the roughly 700 donors were used in a later genetic analysis, which treated that subset as a discovery cohort. Every repertoire in the discovery cohort had been generated on one and the same sequencing platform. Both class I and class II loci were covered by HLA typing, at four-digit resolution. The number of donors typed differed by locus, with roughly 629-640 for A, B, C, DRB1 and DQB1, 522 for DQA1, 600 to 610 for DPA1, and roughly 450 for DPB1. Several DR-DQ haplotypes were handled as single units for association and clustering because linkage in the cohort was strong. Across 300 to 400 genotyped donors of the cohort, an average of about 240,000 unique TCR beta nucleotide sequences per donor were sequenced, and approximately 19% of those sequences were non-productive. What the research found in general, with its limitations: Because some donors lacked HLA typing at each locus, the association tests relied only on the typed subset. Only TCR beta chains were sequenced in this cohort, and the absence of alpha or paired-chain data limited detectable features. The classifier was reported to diagnose cytomegalovirus status with high specificity and sensitivity in both the original cohort and the validation cohort. In a later analysis, HLA-associated TCR beta chains were found to be more clonally expanded and to have lower generation probabilities than equally common non-associated chains. An association between a missense DCLRE1C variant and V-gene and J-gene trimming of TCR beta chains was found in a later genetic analysis and replicated in an independent cohort. A group of highly shared sequence variants was considered likely to be a technical artifact of the sequencing pipeline. The earlier analysis of approximately 560 of the donors excluded roughly 17 rarely observed V segments, including chromosome 9 orphons, because counts were too low. An earlier analysis of 587 of the donors showed that most TCR beta V segments appeared in productive rearrangements either about 87% or about 30% of the time, which broadly matched IMGT annotations. A total of fewer than 200 TCR beta chains were listed by the study as associated with cytomegalovirus. A further reported finding was that TCR beta sequences accurately predicted the HLA-A and HLA-B alleles for most subjects in the first cohort. The presence/absence analyses assumed that sequencing depth was roughly uniform across donors, and that assumption may not be true. In a later analysis, 15,000 to 20,000 TCR beta sequences were associated with specific HLA alleles at a false discovery rate of 0.05. According to the authors, the approach could potentially be generalized to other disease states and immunological phenotypes. The only immune exposure information available for the cohort was CMV serostatus. According to a later analysis, TCR association rates differed among HLA loci, with DRB1 alleles showing the most associated TCRs and HLA-C alleles showing the fewest. Linkage disequilibrium might explain the correlated functional status among segregating V segments, but an unknown experimental factor could not be excluded. Assigning TCR associations to individual alleles was difficult when HLA alleles, especially DR and DQ, strongly co-occurred. While some public TCRs were present in many individuals, most TCR sequences turned up only very rarely across donors. According to a later analysis, parvovirus B19, influenza, CMV and Epstein-Barr virus appeared linked to several top co-occurrence clusters. In a later genetic analysis, fewer N-insertions in productive TCRs were reported among donors in an Asian-associated ancestry cluster than the roughly 700-donor mean. In vitro tests confirmed that a few of the cytomegalovirus-associated TCR beta chains recognize cytomegalovirus antigens. Most CMV-associated TCR beta chains appeared to be HLA-restricted in a later analysis, and the HLA associations seemed to be driven largely by CMV exposure.

Library prep was done by the immunoSEQ multiplex PCR assay. For the multiplex PCR, a mixture combining 60 forward primers for TCR Vbeta segments and 13 reverse primers for TCR Jbeta segments was used. The CDR3 region of rearranged TCR beta genes was amplified from genomic DNA with a multiplex PCR assay. On the Illumina HiSeq System, the amplified TCR beta libraries were sequenced as 87-base-pair reads. Turning to the authors' computational methods: A later analysis counted some 80 million unique TCR beta chains across the roughly 700 repertoires, and 10 million to 12 million of these chains were shared by at least two donors. A nearest-neighbor algorithm error-corrected the raw reads and collapsed the reads into unique sequences, merging closely related sequences to remove PCR and sequencing errors. V, D and J gene segments were assigned by aligning CDR3 sequences to IMGT reference sequences. For a sequence to be retained, a match of at least six nucleotides to both a V gene segment and a J gene segment was required. A rearrangement was called productive if the CDR3 had no stop codons and remained in frame with V and J, and every other rearrangement was called non-productive. CDR3 was defined by IMGT convention, running from the second conserved V-encoded cysteine to the conserved J-encoded phenylalanine. The earlier analysis of more than 450 of the donors excluded sequences that lacked an unambiguous match to a single V gene segment. An earlier analysis of 587 of the donors classified V segments as functional when productive rearrangements were above 56.7% and as segregating when the standard deviation between donors was above 5%. To diagnose cytomegalovirus status from the catalog of TCR beta chain sequences, a statistical classification framework was built. A later analysis assigned V and J genes by comparing TCR nucleotide sequences with IMGT/GENE-DB human TR gene sequences. In a later analysis, CDR3 sequences and most-parsimonious VDJ recombination scenarios were assigned using the TCRdist pipeline. A later analysis defined each TCR beta chain by its CDR3 amino acid sequence plus V-gene family, and excluded reads lacking a unique V-gene family. A later analysis removed several hundred highly shared, low-generation-probability nucleotide sequences to deal with suspected cross-contamination and a sequencing artifact. In a later analysis, a clonal expansion index was calculated for each public chain from normalized within-repertoire ranks of inferred template counts. A later analysis computed generation probabilities with a VDJ recombination model fitted to out-of-frame rearrangements, and checked the results against IGoR. In a later analysis, hypergeometric tests were used to score TCR-TCR, TCR-HLA and TCR-CMV co-occurrence, with a repertoire-size bias correction applied to TCR pairs. False discovery rates were estimated in a later analysis by permuting HLA or CMV assignments 20 times. In a later analysis, co-occurring TCRs were grouped using DBSCAN, and TCRdist sequence similarity was added for clustering within HLA-allele-positive subsets. Co-occurrence clustering excluded repertoires with fewer than 30,000 or more than 120,000 public chains, plus five with anomalous nucleotide sharing. TCRdb limited this immuneACCESS table to in-frame rearrangements with V and J called. A share of clones is missing; checked studies link under half to unresolved V genes, and the rest is unexplained. For V, J and clone size, that table is used; D and trimming come from the DNA. The sample includes roughly 80,000 clones, with 67% observed a single time. About 6.9% of the sample comes from the top ten.

In total, about 650 healthy bone marrow donors made up the cohort. At the time of sampling, all cohort members were nominally healthy, though unrecorded immune exposures were likely present. The donor was CMV seropositive and belonged to the group of 250 to 350 seropositive cohort members. A peripheral blood sample was provided by each donor, and peripheral blood mononuclear cells were used for TCR beta sequencing. The Qiagen DNeasy Blood Extraction Kit was used to extract genomic DNA from the blood cell samples. On this clone: Its binding antigen is unknown. The input lacks base qualities; no much larger clone sits a single base away.

Sequenced input: PBMCs. The receptor's source is a woman between 45 and 65 years old in good health and CMV-seropositive.

The DNA is TGTGCCAGCAGCGTAGAGGGGGCAGGAATATCACCCCTCCACTTT. Its coded protein is CASSVEGAGISPLHF. The rearrangement joined TRBV9 to TRBJ1-6; 7 nucleotides in the junction match TRBD1. The CDR3 covers 15 residues, taking in both the cysteine and the phenylalanine. The only DNA kept is the CDR3, 45 bases in frame from the first base. Compared with germline, V lacks 0 bases and J lacks 10 bases; bases without a gene match: 7. Reading the germline V gene gives CDR1 SGDLS and CDR2 YYNGEE.